The 31 T cell receptor beta chains below come from one sample, sequenced in a study of blood T cell repertoires in COVID-19. The protocol was immunoSEQ multiplex PCR, while the TCRdb copy is restricted to in-frame clones and leaves out a portion. The sample holds a few hundred thousand clones, 89% seen once. Sequenced: PBMCs or T cells enriched from blood (not recorded which). These receptors all come from a woman between 25 and 40 years old who had recovered from COVID-19.

The V call is TRBV6-5, the J call TRBJ2-7; 10 bases line up with TRBD1. With 7 bases clipped from V and 3 bases from J, the junction kept 6 bases outside the gene matches. CDR1 is MNHEY and CDR2 is SVGAGI in the germline V gene. The CDR3 runs 14 residues. The CDR3 protein is CASKRDRGIYEQYF. CDR3 bases: TGTGCCAGCAAGCGGGACAGGGGAATCTACGAGCAGTACTTC.

The V and J genes are TRBV19 and TRBJ2-5; D not certain. The CDR3 length is 13 residues. V lost 4 bases, J lost 2 bases, and 8 bases lay in between. Germline CDR1 LNHDA, CDR2 SQIVND (reference sequence). The CDR3 DNA reads as TGTGCCAGTAGTACCAGAAAACAAGAGACCCAGTACTTC. Translated, it gives CASSTRKQETQYF. Full variable domain (outside the CDR3, taken from reference TRBV19 and TRBJ2-5): DGGITQSPKYLFRKEGQNVTLSCEQNLNHDAMYWYRQDPGQGLRLIYYSQIVNDFQKGDIAEGYSVSREKKESFPLTVTSAQKNPTAFYLCASSTRKQETQYFGPGTRLLVL.

The genes are TRBV23-1 and TRBJ1-5; 9 bases are a match to TRBD1. TRBV23-1 belongs to the ORF category, with a function that is uncertain. V dropped 6 bases and J dropped 6; count of bases not matched to a gene: 12. This CDR3 has 16 amino acids. The CDR3, as DNA: TGCGCCAGCAGACGGATCCCGGGACAGGGATGTCAGCCCCAGCATTTT. Residues: CASRRIPGQGCQPQHF.

This CDR3 is CAWTSGRARTGELFF. CDR3 DNA: TGTGCCTGGACTAGCGGGAGGGCAAGAACCGGGGAGCTGTTTTTT. The chain is built from TRBV30 and TRBJ2-2, with 12 bases fitting TRBD2. Germline assignment: CDR1 GTSNPN and CDR2 SVGIG (reference sequence). Germline trimming cut 4 bases from V and 5 bases from J; bases unmatched to any gene: 5. The CDR3 has 15 residues.

This sequence joins TRBV28 and TRBJ1-2; 9 bases match TRBD1. Germline-derived CDR1 and CDR2 are MDHEN and SYDVKM. Trimming at V came to 5 bases and at J to 10 bases, leaving 8 bases not matched to a gene. The length of the CDR3 is 13 residues. The DNA for the CDR3 is TGTGCCAGCAGTGAACGGGGACAGGGTTCCTACACCTTC. Protein product: CASSERGQGSYTF.

The CDR3 nucleotides are TGTGCCAGCAGCCAGACAGGGCCTTACAATGAGCAGTTCTTC. Translation: CASSQTGPYNEQFF. This chain joins TRBV6-2 or TRBV6-3 and TRBJ2-1; 7 nucleotides agree with TRBD1. The CDR3 has 14 amino acids. The V gene end was trimmed by 6 bases and the J gene end by 4 bases; junction bases not matched to a gene: 6. Germline V CDR1 and CDR2: MNHEY, SVGEGT.

The chain links TRBV6-4 to TRBJ2-3, with 8 bases aligning to TRBD2. CDR1 and CDR2 (germline): MRHNA, SNTAGT. The CDR3 consists of 16 residues. Trimming removed 0 bases from V and 3 bases from J; junction bases left unmatched: 5. CDR3 DNA sequence: TGTGCCAGCAGTGACTCGGCGGGAGGAACTACAGATACGCAGTATTTT. It is translated as CASSDSAGGTTDTQYF.

V and J are TRBV6-4 and TRBJ1-6; 10 bases line up with TRBD1. Germline assignment: CDR1 MRHNA and CDR2 SNTAGT. The CDR3 is 14 amino acids. Trimming at V came to 5 bases and at J to 9 bases, leaving 4 bases not matched to a gene. The CDR3 DNA is TGTGCCAGCAGTAGGGACAGGGGTACTTCACCCCTCCACTTT. Protein: CASSRDRGTSPLHF.

V and J are TRBV5-1 and TRBJ2-3; maybe TRBD2 (6 bases). This CDR3 is 16 amino acids long. Trimming took 0 bases from V and 0 from J, leaving 11 bases between them. The germline V gene encodes CDR1 SGHRS and CDR2 YFSETQ. Here the CDR3 reads CASSLEGTSSTDTQYF. CDR3 DNA: TGCGCCAGCAGCTTGGAGGGCACTAGCAGCACAGATACGCAGTATTTT.

V and J are TRBV27 and TRBJ2-1; 11 nucleotides agree with TRBD2. After removal of 5 bases from V and 4 bases from J, the junction contained 7 bases not matched to a gene. Germline lookup yields CDR1 MNHEY and CDR2 SMNVEV (reference sequence). The length of the CDR3 is 16 residues. CDR3 region: CASSRLAGGWYNEQFF. DNA of the CDR3: TGTGCCAGCAGTCGCTTAGCGGGAGGGTGGTACAATGAGCAGTTCTTC.

This clone was found a few times. Other DNA sequences in the sample encode the same CDR3. V gene TRBV6-5 combines with J gene TRBJ1-3; D is uncertain. The length of the CDR3 is 14 residues. Germline V CDR1 and CDR2: MNHEY, SVGAGI. The V and J ends lost 2 bases and 1 base respectively, with 6 bases between them. CDR3 protein: CASSYSSSGNTIYF. CDR3 nucleotides: TGTGCCAGCAGTTACAGCTCTTCTGGAAACACCATATATTTT.

This sequence joins TRBV10-3 and TRBJ1-2, with TRBD1 matching 8 bases. The CDR3 length is 14 residues. Germline CDR1 is ENHRY and CDR2 is SYGVKD. J gave up 6 bases and V 3 bases, and 6 bases lay outside the gene matches. The CDR3: CAISEVGQGDGYTF. The CDR3 DNA sequence: TGTGCCATCAGTGAAGTTGGACAGGGCGATGGCTACACCTTC.

This chain uses TRBV28 with TRBJ1-1, with no clear D. Trimming took 2 bases from V and 5 from J, leaving 6 bases between them. CDR1 is MDHEN and CDR2 is SYDVKM in the germline V gene. CDR3 length equals 12 residues. The CDR3 loop reads CASSLPRTEAFF. Here the CDR3 DNA reads TGTGCCAGCAGTTTACCTCGGACTGAAGCTTTCTTT.

J is TRBJ1-5 and V is TRBV28; 10 nucleotides match TRBD1. The germline V gene encodes CDR1 MDHEN and CDR2 SYDVKM. Losses at the gene ends were 2 bases for V and 5 bases for J; bases not matched to a gene: 6. This CDR3 comprises 16 residues. The CDR3 is CASSLTTGGRYQPQHF. The CDR3 nucleotides are TGTGCCAGCAGTTTAACGACAGGGGGCCGGTATCAGCCCCAGCATTTT.

The CDR3 spells CASSQDAGYSGNTIYF. In DNA, the CDR3 is TGTGCCAGCAGCCAAGATGCAGGCTACTCTGGAAACACCATATATTTT. This sequence joins TRBV3-1 (or the pseudogene TRBV3-2) and TRBJ1-3; the D is unclear. CDR1 is LGHDT, CDR2 YNNKEL, per germline (reference sequence). V shed 0 bases and J shed 0 bases, with 9 bases lying between them. The CDR3 covers 16 residues.

The J gene is TRBJ1-1, the V gene TRBV19; 12 bases match TRBD1. The trim removed 3 bases at V and 4 bases at J, leaving 9 bases unmatched. CDR1 is LNHDA and CDR2 is SQIVND in the germline V gene (reference sequence). This CDR3 region has 17 residues. As DNA, the CDR3 is TGTGCCAGTAGTATCGGGACAGGGGGCCGGTGGAGCACTGAAGCTTTCTTT. Translation: CASSIGTGGRWSTEAFF.

The J gene is TRBJ2-7, the V gene TRBV5-1; 9 nucleotides align to TRBD2. The germline gives CDR1 SGHRS, CDR2 YFSETQ. J lost 4 bases, V lost 2 bases, and 13 bases had no gene match. The CDR3 has 17 amino acids. CDR3 protein: CASSFDPGLAFEYEQYF. The CDR3 DNA sequence: TGCGCCAGCAGCTTCGATCCGGGACTAGCATTCGAATACGAGCAGTACTTC.

V is TRBV18 and J is TRBJ1-5; 9 bases are a match to TRBD1. V lost 4 bases and J lost 1; bases outside the gene matches: 11. CDR3 length: 18 residues. CDR1 and CDR2 from the germline V gene are KGHSH and LQKENI. The CDR3 here is CASSLSEQGARSNQPQHF. In nucleotides, the CDR3 is TGTGCCAGCTCACTTTCAGAACAGGGGGCCCGAAGCAATCAGCCCCAGCATTTT.

The chain carries TRBV19 and TRBJ2-2, with D uncertain. Trimming took 3 bases from V and 4 from J, leaving 12 bases between them. The CDR3 consists of 15 residues. CDR1 and CDR2 from the germline V gene are LNHDA and SQIVND (reference sequence). The CDR3 DNA reads as TGTGCCAGTAGTATGGCGGTAAGAGGCACCGGGGAGCTGTTTTTT. Amino acids: CASSMAVRGTGELFF.

V usage is TRBV7-3 and J usage is TRBJ2-1, with no clear D. Germline V gene lookup returns CDR1 SGHTA and CDR2 FQGTGA. There are 15 residues in the CDR3. Trimming pared 0 bases from V and 6 bases from J, leaving 12 bases between. The CDR3 coding sequence is TGTGCCAGCAGCTTAACTGGGCATTTGGTCAATGAGCAGTTCTTC. It translates to CASSLTGHLVNEQFF.

The chain combines TRBV19 with TRBJ2-7; possibly TRBD1 for D (5 bases). CDR1 and CDR2 (germline): LNHDA, SQIVND (reference sequence). The CDR3 is 13 amino acids. Trimming removed 5 bases at V and 2 bases at J, with 10 bases between. This CDR3 is CASSRQGTYEQYF. In DNA, the CDR3 is TGTGCCAGTAGTCGTCAGGGTACCTACGAGCAGTACTTC. Full variable domain (missing parts from reference TRBV19 and TRBJ2-7): DGGITQSPKYLFRKEGQNVTLSCEQNLNHDAMYWYRQDPGQGLRLIYYSQIVNDFQKGDIAEGYSVSREKKESFPLTVTSAQKNPTAFYLCASSRQGTYEQYFGPGTRLTVT.

The chain is built from TRBV7-2 and TRBJ2-7; D is perhaps TRBD2 (5 bases). CDR1 and CDR2 (germline): SGHTA, FQGNSA. This CDR3 region has 16 residues. With 1 base removed from V and 1 base from J, the gap between germline ends came to 14 bases. The CDR3 nucleotides read TGTGCCAGCAGCTTAGATTTTCCAGCGGATTCCTACGAGCAGTACTTC. This sequence encodes CASSLDFPADSYEQYF.

The chain links TRBV14 to TRBJ1-1; 9 nucleotides agree with TRBD1. Germline assignment: CDR1 SGHDN and CDR2 FVKESK. V shed 0 bases, J shed 5 bases, and the junction held 4 bases outside the gene matches. The CDR3 has 15 residues. The CDR3 spells CASSQDWTGDTEAFF. For the CDR3, the DNA is TGTGCCAGCAGCCAAGACTGGACAGGGGATACTGAAGCTTTCTTT.

This chain links TRBV6-1 with TRBJ1-5; possibly TRBD1 for D (5 bases). The germline V gene encodes CDR1 MNHNS and CDR2 SASEGT. The CDR3 sequence is 15 residues long. Trimming shortened V by 2 bases and J by 4 bases, and 12 bases separated the two germline ends. The CDR3 sequence: CASSEFGGWNQPQHF. The CDR3 nucleotides are TGTGCCAGCAGTGAATTCGGGGGATGGAATCAGCCCCAGCATTTT.

V usage is TRBV6-5 and J usage is TRBJ2-7; a weak D match, TRBD1 (6 bases). The CDR3 is made up of 13 amino acids. Trimming stripped 6 bases from V and 2 bases from J, with 11 bases between. Germline CDR1 MNHEY, CDR2 SVGAGI. The CDR3 here is CASSARGTYEQYF. In DNA form, the CDR3 reads TGTGCCAGCAGCGCCAGGGGTACCTACGAGCAGTACTTC.

This clone was recorded once. The chain has TRBV5-1 and TRBJ1-1; D ambiguous. CDR1 is SGHRS, CDR2 YFSETQ, per germline. The CDR3 sequence is 13 residues long. The ends were cut back, 2 bases at V and 5 bases at J, with 10 bases in the middle. The CDR3 reads CASSFGVETEAFF. CDR3 bases: TGCGCCAGCAGCTTCGGGGTGGAGACTGAAGCTTTCTTT.

The rearrangement joins TRBV24-1 to TRBJ1-2; D unresolved. The germline V and J ends were trimmed by 5 bases and 1 base, with 10 bases remaining between them. The CDR3 is 14 residues long. CDR1 is KGHDR, CDR2 SFDVKD, per germline. CDR3 in DNA: TGTGCCACCAGTGGTTGGGGAGTTAACTATGGCTACACCTTC. Translation: CATSGWGVNYGYTF.

The chain is built from TRBV5-1 and TRBJ1-1; 9 bases line up with TRBD1. Germline V lookup: CDR1 SGHRS, CDR2 YFSETQ. The CDR3 spans 15 residues. V trimming: 4 bases; J trimming: 6 bases; junction bases outside the gene matches: 10. CDR3 loop: CASSHTGGDGSEAFF. The CDR3 bases are TGCGCCAGCAGCCACACAGGGGGCGATGGATCTGAAGCTTTCTTT.

The V and J genes are TRBV5-5 and TRBJ2-3, with D tentatively TRBD2 (5 bases). Germline CDR1 SGHKS, CDR2 YYEKEE (reference sequence). CDR3 length: 14 amino acids. Trimming removed 2 bases from V and 5 bases from J, with 12 bases in between. The CDR3 sequence: CASSFAGWGDTQYF. As DNA, the CDR3 is TGTGCCAGCAGCTTTGCGGGTTGGGGAGATACGCAGTATTTT.

The V and J genes are TRBV28 and TRBJ1-2; D unresolved. V was clipped by 7 bases and J by 3 bases, with 9 bases between them. Germline V gene sequence: CDR1 MDHEN, CDR2 SYDVKM. The CDR3 length is 12 residues. This CDR3 is CASTLAYYGYTF. The CDR3 DNA sequence: TGTGCCAGCACTTTGGCTTACTATGGCTACACCTTC.

The rearrangement links TRBV30 to TRBJ1-2; D may be TRBD1 (5 bases). This CDR3 comprises 12 residues. Per germline, CDR1 GTSNPN and CDR2 SVGIG (reference sequence). Trimming removed 2 bases at V and 5 bases at J, with 9 bases between. The CDR3 loop is CAWSPGGYGYTF. The CDR3 DNA sequence: TGTGCCTGGAGTCCCGGGGGATATGGCTACACCTTC.